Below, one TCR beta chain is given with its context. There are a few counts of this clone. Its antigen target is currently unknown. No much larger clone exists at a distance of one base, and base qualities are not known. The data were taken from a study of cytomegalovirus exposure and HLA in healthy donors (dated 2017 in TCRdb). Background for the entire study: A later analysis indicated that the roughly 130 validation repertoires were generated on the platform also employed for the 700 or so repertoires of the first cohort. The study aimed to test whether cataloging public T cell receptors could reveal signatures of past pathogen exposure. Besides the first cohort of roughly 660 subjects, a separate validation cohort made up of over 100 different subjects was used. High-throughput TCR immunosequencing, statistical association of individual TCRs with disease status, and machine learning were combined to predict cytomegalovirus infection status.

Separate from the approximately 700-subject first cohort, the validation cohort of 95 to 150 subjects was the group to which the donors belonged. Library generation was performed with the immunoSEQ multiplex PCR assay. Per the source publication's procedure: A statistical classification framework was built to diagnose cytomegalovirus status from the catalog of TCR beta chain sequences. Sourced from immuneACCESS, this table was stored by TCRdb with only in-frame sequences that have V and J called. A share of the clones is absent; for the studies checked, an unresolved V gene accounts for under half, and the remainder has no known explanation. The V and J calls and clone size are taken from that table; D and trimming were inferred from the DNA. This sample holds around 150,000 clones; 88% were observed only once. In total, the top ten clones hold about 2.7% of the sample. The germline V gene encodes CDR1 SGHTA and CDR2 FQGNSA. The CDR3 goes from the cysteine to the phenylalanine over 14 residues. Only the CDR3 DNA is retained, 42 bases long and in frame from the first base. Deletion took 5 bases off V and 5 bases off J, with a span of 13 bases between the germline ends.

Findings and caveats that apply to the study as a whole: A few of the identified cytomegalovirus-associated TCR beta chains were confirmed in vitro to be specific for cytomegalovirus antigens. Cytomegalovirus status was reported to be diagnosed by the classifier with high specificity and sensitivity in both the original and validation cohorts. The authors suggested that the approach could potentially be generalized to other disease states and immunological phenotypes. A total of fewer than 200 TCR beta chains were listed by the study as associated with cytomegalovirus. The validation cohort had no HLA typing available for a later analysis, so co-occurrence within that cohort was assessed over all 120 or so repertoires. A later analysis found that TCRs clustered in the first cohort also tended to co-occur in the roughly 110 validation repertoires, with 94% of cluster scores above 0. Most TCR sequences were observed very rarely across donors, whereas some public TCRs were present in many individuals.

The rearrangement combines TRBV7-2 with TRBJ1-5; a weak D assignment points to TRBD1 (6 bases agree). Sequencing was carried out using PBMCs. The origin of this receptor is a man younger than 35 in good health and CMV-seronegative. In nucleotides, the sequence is TGTGCCAGCAGCCGAGGGGGGGCGGATCAGCCCCAGCATTTT. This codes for CASSRGGADQPQHF.